Described below is a single TCR beta chain sequence and its context. Its antigen is unidentified. Indicated treatment: oral pan-JAK inhibitor, 5-10 mg twice daily. This record comes from a study of CD8+ T cells in alopecia areata. Study summary: Tofacitinib exposure lasted 6 to 18 months, followed by 6 months off drug. Severity was scored as percentage of affected scalp area in treated patients.

Points from the study as a whole: Scalp data also include sequences from resident alphabeta T cells of normal skin.

RNA, once extracted, was reverse transcribed into cDNA for use as the sequencing template. Libraries were prepared by immunoSEQ multiplex PCR; TCRdb keeps only in-frame clonotypes and omits some of them. This sample has 150,000 to 200,000 clones, with approximately 61% found just once. This CDR3 comprises 12 residues. The V end was cut by 8 bases, the J end by 4 bases, with 12 bases between. Per the germline V gene, CDR1 is SNHLY and CDR2 is FYNNEI. The chain recombines TRBV2 with TRBJ2-7, with D perhaps matching TRBD1 (5 bases). The clonotype comes from a human donor with alopecia areata. Source: CD4+ T cells sorted from blood, taken at week 24, from a patient treated with tofacitinib. The CDR3 protein is CASHRNLYEQYF. CDR3 sequence (DNA): TGTGCCAGCCACAGGAATTTGTACGAGCAGTACTTC.